This T cell receptor (beta chain) was found in a study of T cells in Graves' hyperthyroidism and ophthalmopathy. In this sample, this clonotype turned up many times. Regions amplified from RNA transcripts were the TCR beta CDR3 regions. Initially, a first-round RT-PCR of the TCR CDR3 employed the HTBI primer set. TCRdb redid the calling of the multiplex PCR reads with MiXCR, one entry per CDR3 protein. The sample lists around 700,000 distinct CDR3 sequences, under 45% occurring once. This CDR3 is built from 12 residues. The germline V gene encodes CDR1 DFQATT and CDR2 SNEGSKA (reference sequence). Trimming stripped 3 bases from V and 3 bases from J, with 8 bases between.

V gene TRBV20-1 combines with J gene TRBJ1-2; D is uncertain. The source is a woman aged 40 to 50 with Graves' hyperthyroidism. Sequenced: blood. CDR3: CSARGGHYGYTF. CDR3 DNA: TGCAGTGCTAGGGGCGGGCACTATGGCTACACCTTC.